These 26 T cell receptor beta chains came from one sample sequenced in a study of Ad26.COV2.S vaccination and SARS-CoV-2 variants. Indicated treatment: some 20 received Ad26.COV2.S at low or high dose, single or two shots; 5 received placebo; per-sample allocation not given. Day 63 after the first vaccine or placebo injection was the time point for sampling. Clones were read by immunoSEQ multiplex PCR, and TCRdb kept only the in-frame ones, dropping some. The repertoire holds around 300,000 clones, with approximately 90% as singletons. This material consisted of peripheral blood, taken in a trial of Ad26.COV2.S vaccine versus placebo. The receptors stem from a person aged 18-60 years who received the Ad26.COV2.S COVID-19 vaccine or a placebo.

The chain carries TRBV3-1 (or the pseudogene TRBV3-2) and TRBJ1-6; possible D gene TRBD1, 6 bases. This CDR3 is built from 15 residues. Germline loops: CDR1 LGHDT, CDR2 YNNKEL (reference sequence). Trimming cost V 1 base and J 8 bases, with 12 bases left between them. The CDR3 DNA sequence: TGTGCCAGCAGCCAAGTGAGGACAGAAGATTCACCCCTCCACTTT. It yields the protein CASSQVRTEDSPLHF.

The chain recombines TRBV5-1 with TRBJ2-1; D remains unclear. V lost 4 bases and J lost 0, with 17 bases in between. Germline loops: CDR1 SGHRS, CDR2 YFSETQ. The CDR3 length is 17 residues. CDR3 region: CASSEVMVGRSYNEQFF. CDR3 DNA: TGCGCCAGCAGCGAAGTTATGGTTGGACGCTCCTACAATGAGCAGTTCTTC.

J is TRBJ2-7 and V is TRBV6-2 or TRBV6-3; 7 bases are shared with TRBD1. CDR3 length: 14 amino acids. With V trimmed by 6 bases and J by 4 bases, 9 bases remained unmatched. The germline V gene encodes CDR1 MNHEY and CDR2 SVGEGT. This CDR3 reads CASSLRQGRYEQYF. The CDR3 DNA follows: TGTGCCAGCAGCCTGCGACAGGGAAGGTACGAGCAGTACTTC.

CDR3 in DNA: TGTGCCAGCAGTTTCCAGGCTAGCGGGAGGACCGGGGAGCTGTTTTTT. Translating it yields CASSFQASGRTGELFF. The V and J genes are TRBV28 and TRBJ2-2; TRBD2 matches 11 bases. The CDR3 spans 16 residues. The germline V gene encodes CDR1 MDHEN and CDR2 SYDVKM. The V gene end was trimmed by 3 bases and the J gene end by 5 bases; junction bases not matched to a gene: 5.

The CDR3: CASSLVGRGGQPQHF. DNA of the CDR3: TGTGCCAGCAGCTTAGTGGGGAGGGGAGGTCAGCCCCAGCATTTT. The J gene is TRBJ1-5, the V gene TRBV7-8, with D possibly matching TRBD1 (5 bases). Deletions cut 1 base from V and 6 bases from J, with 13 bases between. This CDR3 comprises 15 residues. Germline CDR1 SGHVS, CDR2 FQNEAQ.

In DNA form, the CDR3 reads TGCGCCAGCAGATACTCTAGCGCTAGCACAGATACGCAGTATTTT. This codes for CASRYSSASTDTQYF. V usage is TRBV5-1 and J usage is TRBJ2-3; tentatively, D is TRBD2 (6 bases). The CDR3 contains 15 residues. Trimming removed 5 bases at V and 0 bases at J, with 13 bases between. Germline CDR1 is SGHRS and CDR2 is YFSETQ.

V and J are TRBV27 and TRBJ2-3; 8 bases match TRBD1. The CDR3 runs to 12 residues. With V trimmed by 6 bases and J by 10 bases, 6 bases remained unmatched. Germline V CDR1 and CDR2: MNHEY, SMNVEV (reference sequence). The CDR3 is CASSTAGGAQYF. The CDR3 DNA sequence: TGTGCCAGCAGCACGGCAGGGGGCGCGCAGTATTTT.

This clone was picked up a small number of times. As DNA, the CDR3 is TGTGCCAGCAGTTATTACAGGGTGGCTGAAGCTTTCTTT. This codes for CASSYYRVAEAFF. J is TRBJ1-1 and V is TRBV6-2 or TRBV6-3, with D possibly matching TRBD1 (6 bases). Trimming took off 3 bases at V and 6 bases at J, with 11 bases between the two ends. CDR3 length: 13 amino acids. The V gene's germline CDR1 is MNHEY and CDR2 SVGEGT.

This chain connects TRBV28 to TRBJ1-6, with no clear D. CDR1 and CDR2 (germline): MDHEN, SYDVKM. The CDR3 runs 14 residues. V was trimmed by 3 bases and J by 10 bases, leaving 13 bases between them. In DNA, the CDR3 is TGTGCCAGCAGTTTGGAACAAAAGGAATCACCCCTCCACTTT. Residues: CASSLEQKESPLHF.

This chain links TRBV3-1 (or the pseudogene TRBV3-2) with TRBJ2-3, with TRBD2 identical over 13 bases. Looked up from germline, CDR1 is LGHDT and CDR2 is YNNKEL (reference sequence). The V gene end was trimmed by 5 bases and the J gene end by 1 base; junction bases not matched to a gene: 6. The CDR3 loop spans 17 amino acids. CDR3 nucleotide sequence: TGTGCCAGCAGCGATCGACTAGCGGGGGGCCGCACAGATACGCAGTATTTT. It translates to CASSDRLAGGRTDTQYF.

This clone was seen a few times. The genes are TRBV2 and TRBJ1-1, with 8 bases identical to TRBD1. Germline V gene lookup returns CDR1 SNHLY and CDR2 FYNNEI. CDR3 length: 15 amino acids. The V and J ends lost 2 bases and 5 bases, in that order; junction bases with no gene match: 7. The CDR3 bases are TGTGCCAGCAGTGAAATCGCGGGACAGGTGACTGAAGCTTTCTTT. Encoded protein: CASSEIAGQVTEAFF.

This chain uses TRBV7-9 with TRBJ1-2; possible D gene TRBD1, 6 bases. Trimming shortened V by 5 bases and J by 8 bases, and 24 bases separated the two germline ends. This CDR3 spans 16 amino acids. The germline gives CDR1 SEHNR, CDR2 FQNEAQ (reference sequence). CDR3 region: CASSHIYREVSTGYTF. CDR3 in DNA: TGTGCCAGCAGCCACATATACAGGGAGGTCTCCACAGGCTACACCTTC.

The chain combines TRBV4-1 with TRBJ1-2, with a weak D call TRBD1 (6 bases). This CDR3 spans 16 amino acids. V was clipped by 2 bases and J by 0 bases, with 13 bases between them. Germline CDR1 is MGHRA and CDR2 is YSYEKL. CDR3 DNA sequence: TGCGCCAGCAGCCAAACCCTCGGACAGTCTAACTATGGCTACACCTTC. Its protein is CASSQTLGQSNYGYTF.

The V gene is TRBV6-4, the J gene TRBJ1-6; 7 bases match TRBD1. Germline V CDR1 and CDR2: MRHNA, SNTAGT. This CDR3 comprises 14 residues. The junction had 3 bases not matched to a gene; V was cut back by 5 bases and J by 5 bases. CDR3: CASSTDRNNSPLHF. CDR3 sequence (DNA): TGTGCCAGCAGTACGGACAGGAATAATTCACCCCTCCACTTT.

This chain joins TRBV10-3 and TRBJ2-7; TRBD1 aligns across 7 bases. The CDR3 runs to 14 residues. Looked up from germline, CDR1 is ENHRY and CDR2 is SYGVKD. V dropped 11 bases and J dropped 2; count of bases not matched to a gene: 12. The CDR3 region has the DNA TGTGCCGCCGGCCCGGGACAGCCCCCCTACGAGCAGTACTTC. Protein product: CAAGPGQPPYEQYF.

This sequence joins TRBV6-5 and TRBJ2-5; D uncertain. V was shortened by 7 bases and J by 4 bases, with 13 bases between the two germline ends. The germline CDR1 and CDR2 sequences are MNHEY and SVGAGI. The CDR3 loop spans 13 amino acids. This CDR3 is CASNLRPRETQYF. CDR3 in DNA: TGTGCCAGCAATCTCCGGCCGCGAGAGACCCAGTACTTC.

J is TRBJ2-6 and V is TRBV6-2 or TRBV6-3, with a weak D call TRBD1 (5 bases). CDR3 length equals 15 residues. Germline lookup yields CDR1 MNHEY and CDR2 SVGEGT. V gave up 2 bases and J gave up 0 bases, with 5 bases separating them. CDR3 sequence reads: CASSYRGSGANVLTF. CDR3 DNA sequence: TGTGCCAGCAGTTACAGGGGCTCTGGGGCCAACGTCCTGACTTTC.

The chain is built from TRBV12-3 or TRBV12-4 and TRBJ1-2, with TRBD1 identical over 9 bases. CDR3 size: 13 residues. V was clipped by 5 bases and J by 7 bases; unmatched bases: 5. The CDR3 bases are TGTGCCAGCAGTACAGGGGGCAAGGGTGGCTACACCTTC. Translating it yields CASSTGGKGGYTF.

V and J are TRBV11-3 and TRBJ2-3; perhaps TRBD2 as D (6 bases). The V end lost 5 bases, the J end lost 6 bases, and 9 bases lay between the germline ends. The CDR3 sequence is 12 residues long. Germline-derived CDR1 and CDR2 are SGHNT and YENEEA. As DNA, the CDR3 is TGTGCCAGCAGCCGGGGGTGGGATACGCAGTATTTT. Residues: CASSRGWDTQYF.

This clone was recorded only once. This rearrangement joins TRBV19 to TRBJ2-7; tentatively, D is TRBD2 (7 bases). The CDR3 consists of 14 residues. Germline V gene data show CDR1 as LNHDA and CDR2 as SQIVND (reference sequence). Trimming pared 6 bases from V and 5 bases from J, leaving 17 bases between. CDR3 nucleotide sequence: TGTGCCAGTAGAGGCGGGGGCTTATCCCACGAGCAGTACTTC. This sequence encodes CASRGGGLSHEQYF.

This clone has just one count. The chain joins TRBV19 to TRBJ2-2; TRBD1 agrees at 8 bases. J lost 4 bases, V lost 4 bases, and 2 bases had no gene match. This CDR3 has 14 residues. Germline values: CDR1 LNHDA, CDR2 SQIVND (reference sequence). This CDR3 reads CASSNTGGTGELFF. CDR3 sequence (DNA): TGTGCCAGTAGTAACACAGGGGGCACCGGGGAGCTGTTTTTT.

The chain couples TRBV6-5 to TRBJ2-3; 12 bases match TRBD1. CDR1 MNHEY and CDR2 SVGAGI come from the germline V gene. V shed 4 bases and J 5 bases; nucleotides not matched to a gene: 7. CDR3 length: 16 residues. The CDR3 nucleotides read TGTGCCAGCAGTTCCCGGGACAGGGGGCCTAGAGATACGCAGTATTTT. Its translation: CASSSRDRGPRDTQYF.

The J gene is TRBJ2-2, the V gene TRBV15; tentative D call: TRBD1 (6 bases). Trimming pared 4 bases from V and 4 bases from J, leaving 13 bases between. The CDR3 loop spans 15 amino acids. Germline lookup yields CDR1 LNHNV and CDR2 YYDKDF (reference sequence). The DNA of the CDR3 is TGTGCCACCAGCAAACCGGGACAAGGCACCGGGGAGCTGTTTTTT. Translating gives CATSKPGQGTGELFF.

This chain links TRBV29-1 with TRBJ1-1; D may be TRBD1 (5 bases). Germline assignment: CDR1 SQVTM and CDR2 ANQGSEA. Between the trimmed V and J ends, which lost 7 bases and 7 bases, there was a span of 16 bases. The CDR3 spans 12 residues. The DNA of the CDR3 is TGCAGCGGTAGGGGTCCCTACGATGAAGCTTTCTTT. This sequence encodes CSGRGPYDEAFF.

The V call is TRBV3-1 (or the pseudogene TRBV3-2), the J call TRBJ1-3, with D unclear. This CDR3 is 14 amino acids long. Trimming cost V 4 bases and J 0 bases, with 7 bases left between them. Germline V gene sequence: CDR1 LGHDT, CDR2 YNNKEL (reference sequence). CDR3 protein: CASSPILSGNTIYF. The CDR3 DNA reads as TGTGCCAGCAGCCCTATCCTCTCTGGAAACACCATATATTTT.

This clone was counted ten times or more. V is TRBV15 and J is TRBJ1-2, with 7 nucleotides matching TRBD1. The germline V gene has CDR1 LNHNV and CDR2 YYDKDF (reference sequence). The CDR3 loop spans 16 amino acids. J was trimmed by 5 bases and V by 3 bases; bases with no gene match: 12. CDR3 sequence: CATSRLGEGQIYGYTF. The CDR3 DNA reads as TGTGCCACCAGCAGGCTAGGGGAGGGACAGATATATGGCTACACCTTC.